This TCR beta chain is drawn from a study of OX40 agonist ivuxolimab in advanced cancers. Per the germline V gene, CDR1 is SGHDT and CDR2 is YYEEEE. Trimming took 5 bases from V and 0 from J; bases not matched to a gene: 7. The CDR3 extends over 16 amino acids. The study, taken as a whole, reports: Circulating CD4+ and CD8+ T cells showed clonal expansion by week 6 at 0.1 to 3.0 mg/kg.

TCRdb's table, derived via immunoSEQ multiplex PCR, lists solely in-frame clones and lacks some. The data hold roughly 32,000 clones, with around 90% observed a single time. A remark on this clone: Antigen: not known.

The clonotype comes from an adult with an advanced solid tumor such as melanoma, head and neck, liver or kidney cancer. This chain joins TRBV5-6 and TRBJ1-2, with 10 bases that match TRBD1. Sequencing used CD4+ or CD8+ T cells sorted from blood, obtained in a trial of the OX40 agonist ivuxolimab. The CDR3 DNA reads TGTGCCAGCAGATCCGGGACAGGGGCCTCTAACTATGGCTACACCTTC. Translated: CASRSGTGASNYGYTF.